This T cell receptor (beta chain) is drawn from a study of cytomegalovirus exposure and HLA in healthy donors. The study, taken as a whole, reports: It was reportedly the case that the classifier diagnosed cytomegalovirus status with high specificity and sensitivity.

On this clone itself: Its antigen is not identified.

Sequenced by immunoSEQ multiplex PCR; TCRdb stores in-frame clones only, minus some. This table holds under 350,000 clones, approximately 86% found once. The TCR was taken from a woman under 30 in good health and CMV-seronegative. The sequenced sample was PBMCs.

The CDR3 nucleotides are TGTGCCAGCAGCATCGAGGGCACTCGACACGAGCAGTACTTC. This gives the protein CASSIEGTRHEQYF. V usage is TRBV9 and J usage is TRBJ2-7; D possibly corresponds to TRBD2 (5 bases). The V and J ends lost 4 bases and 5 bases respectively, with 16 bases between them. The CDR3 contains 14 residues. Germline-derived CDR1 and CDR2 are SGDLS and YYNGEE.